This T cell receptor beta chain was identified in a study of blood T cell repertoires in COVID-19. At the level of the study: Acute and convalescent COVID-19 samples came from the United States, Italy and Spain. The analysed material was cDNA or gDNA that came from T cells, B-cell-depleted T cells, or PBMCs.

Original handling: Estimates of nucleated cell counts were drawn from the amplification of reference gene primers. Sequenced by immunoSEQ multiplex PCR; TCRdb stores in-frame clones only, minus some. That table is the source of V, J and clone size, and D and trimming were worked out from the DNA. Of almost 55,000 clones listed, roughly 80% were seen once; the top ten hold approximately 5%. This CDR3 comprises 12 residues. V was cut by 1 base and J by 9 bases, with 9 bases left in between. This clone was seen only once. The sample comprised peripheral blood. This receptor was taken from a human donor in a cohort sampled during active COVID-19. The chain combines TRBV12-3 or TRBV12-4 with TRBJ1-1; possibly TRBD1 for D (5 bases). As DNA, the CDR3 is TGTGCCAGCAGTTTAGAGGGGAAACAAGCTTTCTTT. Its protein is CASSLEGKQAFF.